These 10 T cell receptor beta chains share one sample of origin, sequenced in a study of control samples from healthy donors and cancer patients. Measured with immunoSEQ multiplex PCR; TCRdb has only the in-frame clones, and not every one. Among 190,000 or so clones listed, 80% to 95% were seen once. Sequenced input: blood. These receptor sequences come from a man aged 18-30 years in good health.

V gene TRBV14 combines with J gene TRBJ1-1; possible D gene TRBD1, 6 bases. Trimming took off 3 bases at V and 4 bases at J, with 15 bases between the two ends. Germline CDR1 and CDR2: SGHDN and FVKESK. The CDR3 covers 15 residues. CDR3 amino acids: CASSHRQVSSTEAFF. The CDR3 DNA reads as TGTGCCAGCAGCCACCGACAGGTATCGAGCACTGAAGCTTTCTTT. Together with reference TRBV14 and TRBJ1-1, the CDR3 gives the full variable domain: EAGVTQFPSHSVIEKGQTVTLRCDPISGHDNLYWYRRVMGKEIKFLLHFVKESKQDESGMPNNRFLAERTGGTYSTLKVQPAELEDSGVYFCASSHRQVSSTEAFFGQGTRLTVV.

The rearrangement links TRBV7-3 to TRBJ1-1; D possibly corresponds to TRBD1 (6 bases). Per germline, CDR1 SGHTA and CDR2 FQGTGA. This CDR3 is 14 amino acids long. Trimming left V 5 bases short and J 1 base short, with 11 bases between. CDR3: CASSKADRNTEAFF. The CDR3 region has the DNA TGTGCCAGCAGCAAGGCGGACAGGAACACTGAAGCTTTCTTT. Based on the CDR3 plus reference TRBV7-3 and TRBJ1-1, the full variable domain is GAGVSQTPSNKVTEKGKYVELRCDPISGHTALYWYRQSLGQGPEFLIYFQGTGAADDSGLPNDRFFAVRPEGSVSTLKIQRTERGDSAVYLCASSKADRNTEAFFGQGTRLTVV.

This chain joins TRBV6-5 and TRBJ1-2, with 8 bases lining up with TRBD1. The germline V gene has CDR1 MNHEY and CDR2 SVGAGI. This CDR3 has 14 residues. V dropped 6 bases and J dropped 3; count of bases not matched to a gene: 6. The CDR3 is CASSPDRAHYGYTF. CDR3 nucleotides: TGTGCCAGCAGCCCGGACAGGGCCCACTATGGCTACACCTTC.

J is TRBJ1-4 and V is TRBV4-1; TRBD1 is a possible D gene (5 bases). V shed 0 bases and J shed 8 bases, with 13 bases lying between them. This CDR3 is 15 amino acids long. The germline V gene has CDR1 MGHRA and CDR2 YSYEKL. As DNA, the CDR3 is TGCGCCAGCAGCCAAGAAGGGGAGCGGCGAGAAAAACTGTTTTTT. Translating gives CASSQEGERREKLFF.

The V call is TRBV11-3, the J call TRBJ2-2; TRBD1 or TRBD2 may be the D gene (6 bases each). The V gene lost 5 bases and the J gene lost 7 bases, with 17 bases spanning the gap. This CDR3 spans 15 amino acids. Germline CDR1 and CDR2: SGHNT and YENEEA. The CDR3 loop reads CASSRIRGAVGELFF. The CDR3 DNA is TGTGCCAGCAGCCGGATTAGGGGGGCGGTCGGGGAGCTGTTTTTT.

The chain has TRBV6-5 and TRBJ2-1, with D maybe TRBD1 (6 bases). CDR3 length: 12 residues. CDR1 is MNHEY, CDR2 SVGAGI, per germline. Deletions cut 8 bases from V and 9 bases from J, with 14 bases between. CDR3 in amino acids: CASDDTGREQFF. CDR3 sequence (DNA): TGTGCCAGCGACGATACAGGGCGTGAGCAGTTCTTC.

This chain uses TRBV10-3 with TRBJ1-4, with D unresolved. V lost 2 bases and J 11 bases, leaving 18 bases between the germline ends. The germline V gene has CDR1 ENHRY and CDR2 SYGVKD. The length of the CDR3 is 15 residues. The CDR3 loop is CAISEGETIFGKLFF. The DNA for the CDR3 is TGTGCCATCAGTGAGGGCGAGACCATATTTGGGAAACTGTTTTTT.

The chain recombines TRBV6-1 with TRBJ1-2; D remains unclear. The CDR3 covers 16 residues. Trimming left V 1 base short and J 4 bases short, with 16 bases between. The germline V gene encodes CDR1 MNHNS and CDR2 SASEGT. CDR3 sequence reads: CASSEVEVARTYGYTF. As DNA, the CDR3 is TGTGCCAGCAGTGAAGTGGAGGTCGCCAGGACCTATGGCTACACCTTC.

V usage is TRBV18 and J usage is TRBJ2-2, with no clear D. Germline V gene data show CDR1 as KGHSH and CDR2 as LQKENI. Deletions cut 3 bases from V and 5 bases from J, with 7 bases between. The CDR3 loop spans 13 amino acids. The CDR3 nucleotides are TGTGCCAGCTCACCCCCTTCGACCGGGGAGCTGTTTTTT. This sequence encodes CASSPPSTGELFF.

The chain couples TRBV5-1 to TRBJ1-3, with 8 bases lining up with TRBD1. The CDR3 extends over 18 amino acids. Trimming at V came to 4 bases and at J to 0 bases, leaving 12 bases not matched to a gene. Germline CDR1 and CDR2: SGHRS and YFSETQ. CDR3: CASSPYPGQAISGNTIYF. The CDR3 region has the DNA TGCGCCAGCAGCCCGTACCCGGGACAGGCGATCTCTGGAAACACCATATATTTT.